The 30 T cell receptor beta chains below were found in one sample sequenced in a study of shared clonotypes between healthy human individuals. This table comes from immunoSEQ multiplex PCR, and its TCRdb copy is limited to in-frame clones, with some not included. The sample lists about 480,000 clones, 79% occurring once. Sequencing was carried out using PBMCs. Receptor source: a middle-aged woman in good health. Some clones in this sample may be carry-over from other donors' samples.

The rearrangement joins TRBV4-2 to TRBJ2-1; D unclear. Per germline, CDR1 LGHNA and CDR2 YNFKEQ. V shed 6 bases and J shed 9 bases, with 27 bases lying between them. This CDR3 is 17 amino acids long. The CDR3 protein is CASSSGTTRQFNREQFF. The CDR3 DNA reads TGTGCCAGCAGTTCTGGTACGACGAGGCAATTTAATCGTGAGCAGTTCTTC.

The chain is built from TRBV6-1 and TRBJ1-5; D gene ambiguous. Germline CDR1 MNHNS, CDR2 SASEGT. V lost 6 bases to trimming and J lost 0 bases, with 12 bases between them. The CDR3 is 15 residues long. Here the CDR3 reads CASRRAHYSNQPQHF. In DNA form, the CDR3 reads TGTGCCAGCAGGAGGGCACATTATAGCAATCAGCCCCAGCATTTT.

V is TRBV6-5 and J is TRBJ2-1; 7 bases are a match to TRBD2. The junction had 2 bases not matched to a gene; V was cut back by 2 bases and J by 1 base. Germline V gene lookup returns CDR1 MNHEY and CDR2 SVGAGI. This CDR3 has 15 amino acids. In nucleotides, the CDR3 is TGTGCCAGCAGTTACGGGGGGGGGTCCTACAATGAGCAGTTCTTC. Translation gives CASSYGGGSYNEQFF.

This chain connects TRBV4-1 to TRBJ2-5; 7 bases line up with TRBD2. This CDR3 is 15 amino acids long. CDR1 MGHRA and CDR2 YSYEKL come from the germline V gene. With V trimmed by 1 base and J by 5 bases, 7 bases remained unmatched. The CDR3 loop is CASSQVVTSMETQYF. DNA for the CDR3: TGCGCCAGCAGCCAAGTCGTGACTAGCATGGAGACCCAGTACTTC.

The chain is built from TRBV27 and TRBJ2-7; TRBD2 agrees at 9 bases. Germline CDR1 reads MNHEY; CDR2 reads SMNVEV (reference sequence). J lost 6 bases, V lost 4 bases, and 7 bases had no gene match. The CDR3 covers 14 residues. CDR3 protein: CASSSPGLATEQYF. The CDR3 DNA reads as TGTGCCAGCAGTTCCCCCGGACTAGCGACCGAGCAGTACTTC.

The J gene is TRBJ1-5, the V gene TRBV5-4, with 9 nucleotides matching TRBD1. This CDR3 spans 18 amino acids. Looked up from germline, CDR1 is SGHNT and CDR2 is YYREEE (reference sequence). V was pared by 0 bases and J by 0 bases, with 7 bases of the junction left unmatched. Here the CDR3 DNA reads TGTGCCAGCAGCTTGGGGGCCGGGACAGGGACTAGCAATCAGCCCCAGCATTTT. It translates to CASSLGAGTGTSNQPQHF.

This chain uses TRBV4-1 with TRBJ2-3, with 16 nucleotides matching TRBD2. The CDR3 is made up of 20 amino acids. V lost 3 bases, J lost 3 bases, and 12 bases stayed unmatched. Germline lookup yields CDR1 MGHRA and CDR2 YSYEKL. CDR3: CASSHPGLAGGPSFTDTQYF. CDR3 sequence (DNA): TGCGCCAGCAGCCACCCGGGACTAGCGGGAGGGCCCTCGTTTACAGATACGCAGTATTTT.

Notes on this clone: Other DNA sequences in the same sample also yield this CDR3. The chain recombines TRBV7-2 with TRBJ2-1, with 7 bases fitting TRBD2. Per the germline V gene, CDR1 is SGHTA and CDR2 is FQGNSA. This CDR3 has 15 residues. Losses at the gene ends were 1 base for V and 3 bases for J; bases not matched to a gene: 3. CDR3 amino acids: CASSLGGSFYNEQFF. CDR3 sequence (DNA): TGTGCCAGCAGCTTAGGCGGGAGTTTCTACAATGAGCAGTTCTTC.

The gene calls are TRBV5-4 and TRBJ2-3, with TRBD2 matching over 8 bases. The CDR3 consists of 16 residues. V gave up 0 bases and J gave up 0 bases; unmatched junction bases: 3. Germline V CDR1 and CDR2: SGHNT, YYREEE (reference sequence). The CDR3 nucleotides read TGTGCCAGCAGCTTGGGACTAGCGAAGAGCACAGATACGCAGTATTTT. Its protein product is CASSLGLAKSTDTQYF.

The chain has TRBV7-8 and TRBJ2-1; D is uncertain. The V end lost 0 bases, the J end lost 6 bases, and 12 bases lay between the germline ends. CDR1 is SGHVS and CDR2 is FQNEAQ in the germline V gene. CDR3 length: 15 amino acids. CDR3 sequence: CASSLARLGPNEQFF. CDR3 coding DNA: TGTGCCAGCAGCTTAGCGCGGTTAGGGCCCAATGAGCAGTTCTTC.

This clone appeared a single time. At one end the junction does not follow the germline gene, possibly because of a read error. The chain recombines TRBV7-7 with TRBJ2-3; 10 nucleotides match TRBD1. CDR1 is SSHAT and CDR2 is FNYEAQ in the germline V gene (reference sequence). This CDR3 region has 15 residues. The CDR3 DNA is TGTGCTAGCAGCTTAGGACAGGGGGGAACAGATACGCAGTATTTT. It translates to CASSLGQGGTDTQYF.

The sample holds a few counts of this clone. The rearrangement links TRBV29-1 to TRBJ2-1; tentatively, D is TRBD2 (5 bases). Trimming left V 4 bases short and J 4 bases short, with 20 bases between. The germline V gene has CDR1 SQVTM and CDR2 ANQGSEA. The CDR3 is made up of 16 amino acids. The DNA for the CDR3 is TGCAGCGTTGCTGTGATCGGAGGATCTACTTACAATGAGCAGTTCTTC. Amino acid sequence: CSVAVIGGSTYNEQFF.

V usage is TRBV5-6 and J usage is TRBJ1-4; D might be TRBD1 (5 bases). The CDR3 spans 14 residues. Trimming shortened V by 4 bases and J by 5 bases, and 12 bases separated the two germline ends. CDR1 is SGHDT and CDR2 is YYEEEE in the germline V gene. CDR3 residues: CASSTTAVNEKLFF. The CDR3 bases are TGTGCCAGCAGCACGACAGCCGTGAATGAAAAACTGTTTTTT.

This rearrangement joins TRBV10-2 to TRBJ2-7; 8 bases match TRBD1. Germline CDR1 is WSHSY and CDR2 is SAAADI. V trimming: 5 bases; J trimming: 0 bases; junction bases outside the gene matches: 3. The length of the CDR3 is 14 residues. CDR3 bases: TGCGCCAGCAGTTGGACAGGGAGCTCCTACGAGCAGTACTTC. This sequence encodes CASSWTGSSYEQYF.

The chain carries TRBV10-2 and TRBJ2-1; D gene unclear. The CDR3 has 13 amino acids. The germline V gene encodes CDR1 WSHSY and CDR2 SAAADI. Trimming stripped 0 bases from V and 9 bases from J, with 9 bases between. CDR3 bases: TGCGCCAGCAGTGAGTCGACGGACGTTGAGCAGTTCTTC. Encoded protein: CASSESTDVEQFF.

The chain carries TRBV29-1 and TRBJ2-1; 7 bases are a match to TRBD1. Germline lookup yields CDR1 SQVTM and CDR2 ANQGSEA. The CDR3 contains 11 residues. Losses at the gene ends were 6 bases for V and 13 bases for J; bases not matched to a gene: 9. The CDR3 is CSVLTGAIQFF. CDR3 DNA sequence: TGCAGCGTACTCACAGGGGCGATCCAGTTCTTC.

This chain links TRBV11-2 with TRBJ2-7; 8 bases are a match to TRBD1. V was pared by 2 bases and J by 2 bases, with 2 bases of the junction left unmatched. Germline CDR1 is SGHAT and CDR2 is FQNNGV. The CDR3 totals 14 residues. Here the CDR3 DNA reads TGTGCCAGCAGCTTATCACAGGGGGCCTACGAGCAGTACTTC. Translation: CASSLSQGAYEQYF.

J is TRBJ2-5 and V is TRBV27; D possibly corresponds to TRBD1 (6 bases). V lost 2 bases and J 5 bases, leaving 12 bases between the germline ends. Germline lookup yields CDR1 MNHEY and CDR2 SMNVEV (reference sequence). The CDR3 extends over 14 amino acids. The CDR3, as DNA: TGTGCCAGCAGTTTACAGGGGAACGGCGAGACCCAGTACTTC. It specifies CASSLQGNGETQYF.

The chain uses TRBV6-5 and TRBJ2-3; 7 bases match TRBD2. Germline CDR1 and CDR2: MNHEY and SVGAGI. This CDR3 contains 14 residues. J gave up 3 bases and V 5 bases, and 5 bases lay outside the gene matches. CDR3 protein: CASSRGTTTDTQYF. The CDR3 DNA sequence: TGTGCCAGCAGTCGCGGGACTACTACAGATACGCAGTATTTT.

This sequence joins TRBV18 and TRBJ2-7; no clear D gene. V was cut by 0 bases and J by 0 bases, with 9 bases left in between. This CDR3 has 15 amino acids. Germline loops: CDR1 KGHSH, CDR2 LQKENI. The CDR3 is CASSPPTTDSYEQYF. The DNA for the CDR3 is TGTGCCAGCTCACCACCGACGACGGACTCCTACGAGCAGTACTTC.

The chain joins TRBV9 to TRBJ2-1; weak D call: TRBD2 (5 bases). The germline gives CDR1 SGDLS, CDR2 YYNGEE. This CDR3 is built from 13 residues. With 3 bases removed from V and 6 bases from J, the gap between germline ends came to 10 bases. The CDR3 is CASSASGINEQFF. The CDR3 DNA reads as TGTGCCAGCAGCGCCTCCGGGATCAATGAGCAGTTCTTC.

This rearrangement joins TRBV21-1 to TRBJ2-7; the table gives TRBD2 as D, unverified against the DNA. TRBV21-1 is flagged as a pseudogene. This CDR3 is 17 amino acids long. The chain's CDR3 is CASSKEGTSGSHYEQYF. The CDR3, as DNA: TGTGCCAGCAGCAAAGAAGGGACTAGCGGCAGCCACTACGAGCAGTACTTC.

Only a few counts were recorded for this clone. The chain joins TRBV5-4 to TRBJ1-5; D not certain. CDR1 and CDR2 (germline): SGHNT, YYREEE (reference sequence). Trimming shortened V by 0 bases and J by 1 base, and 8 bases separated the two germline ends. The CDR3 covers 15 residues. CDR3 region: CASSLGTWSNQPQHF. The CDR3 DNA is TGTGCCAGCAGCTTGGGGACCTGGAGCAATCAGCCCCAGCATTTT.

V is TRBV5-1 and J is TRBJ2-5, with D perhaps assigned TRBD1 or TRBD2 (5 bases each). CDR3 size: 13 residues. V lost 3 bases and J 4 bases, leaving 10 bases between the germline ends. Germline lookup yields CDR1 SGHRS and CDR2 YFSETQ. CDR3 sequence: CASSYTGGETQYF. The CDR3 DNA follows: TGCGCCAGCAGCTATACAGGAGGAGAGACCCAGTACTTC.

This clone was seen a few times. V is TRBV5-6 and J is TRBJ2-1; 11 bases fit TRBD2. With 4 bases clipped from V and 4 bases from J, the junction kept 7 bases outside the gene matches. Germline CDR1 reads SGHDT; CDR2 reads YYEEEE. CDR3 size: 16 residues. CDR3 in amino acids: CASSTTLAGGYNEQFF. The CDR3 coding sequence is TGTGCCAGCAGCACCACCCTAGCGGGAGGATACAATGAGCAGTTCTTC.

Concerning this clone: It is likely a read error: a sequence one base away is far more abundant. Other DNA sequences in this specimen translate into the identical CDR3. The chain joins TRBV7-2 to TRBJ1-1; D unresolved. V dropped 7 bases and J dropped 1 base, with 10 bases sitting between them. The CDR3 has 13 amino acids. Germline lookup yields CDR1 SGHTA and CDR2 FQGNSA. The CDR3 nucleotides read TGTGCCAGCATATGGACGGCGAACACTGAAGCTTTCTTT. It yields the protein CASIWTANTEAFF. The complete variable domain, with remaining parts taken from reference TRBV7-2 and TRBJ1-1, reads GAGVSQSPSNKVTEKGKDVELRCDPISGHTALYWYRQSLGQGLEFLIYFQGNSAPDKSGLPSDRFSAERTGGSVSTLTIQRTQQEDSAVYLCASIWTANTEAFFGQGTRLTVV.

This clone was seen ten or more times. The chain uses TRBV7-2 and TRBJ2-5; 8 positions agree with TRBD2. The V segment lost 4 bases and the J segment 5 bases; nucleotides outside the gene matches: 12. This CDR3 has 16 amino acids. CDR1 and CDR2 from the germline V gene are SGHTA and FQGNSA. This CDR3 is CASSSGGADASETQYF. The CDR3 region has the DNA TGTGCCAGCAGCTCCGGGGGGGCTGATGCTTCGGAGACCCAGTACTTC. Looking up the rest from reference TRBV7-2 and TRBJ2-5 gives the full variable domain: GAGVSQSPSNKVTEKGKDVELRCDPISGHTALYWYRQSLGQGLEFLIYFQGNSAPDKSGLPSDRFSAERTGGSVSTLTIQRTQQEDSAVYLCASSSGGADASETQYFGPGTRLLVL.

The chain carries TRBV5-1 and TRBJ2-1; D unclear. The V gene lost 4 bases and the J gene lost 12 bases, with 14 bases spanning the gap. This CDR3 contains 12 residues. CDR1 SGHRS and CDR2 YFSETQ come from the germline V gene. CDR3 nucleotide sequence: TGCGCCAGCAGCGTCCCCGCATCAGGGCAGTTCTTC. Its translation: CASSVPASGQFF.

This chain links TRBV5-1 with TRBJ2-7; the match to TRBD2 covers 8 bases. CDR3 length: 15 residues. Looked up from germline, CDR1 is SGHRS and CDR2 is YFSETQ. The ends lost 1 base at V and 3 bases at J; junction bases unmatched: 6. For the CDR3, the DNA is TGCGCCAGCAGCTTGACGCTAGCGGGTGGCTACGAGCAGTACTTC. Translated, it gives CASSLTLAGGYEQYF.

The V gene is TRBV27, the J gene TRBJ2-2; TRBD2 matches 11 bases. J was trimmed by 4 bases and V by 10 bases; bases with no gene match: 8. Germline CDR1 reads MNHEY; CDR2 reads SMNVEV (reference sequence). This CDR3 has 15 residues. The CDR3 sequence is CATKVAGGGTGELFF. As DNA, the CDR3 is TGTGCCACCAAAGTAGCGGGAGGGGGCACCGGGGAGCTGTTTTTT.